The sequence of this T cell receptor beta chain was determined in a study of blood T cell repertoires in COVID-19. Study overall: The samples span acute and convalescent COVID-19 from the United States, Italy and Spain. T cells, B-cell-depleted T cells, or PBMCs supplied cDNA or gDNA.

The CDR3 is 14 amino acids. Germline V CDR1 and CDR2: SGDLS, YYNGEE. V lost 2 bases, J lost 3 bases, and 10 bases lay in between. Under the authors' procedure: From reference gene primer amplification, estimates of nucleated cell counts were derived. Repertoires were generated with immunoSEQ multiplex PCR, while TCRdb's copy carries only in-frame clones and drops some. The V and J calls and clone size are taken from that table; D and trimming were inferred from the DNA. The table shows about 54,000 clones, with 90% occurring only once. The chain links TRBV9 to TRBJ2-3; no clear D. Sequenced input: peripheral blood. This clonotype was sampled from a middle-aged woman with active COVID-19. CDR3 protein: CASSVTGQTDTQYF. In DNA form, the CDR3 reads TGTGCCAGCAGCGTTACGGGTCAAACAGATACGCAGTATTTT.